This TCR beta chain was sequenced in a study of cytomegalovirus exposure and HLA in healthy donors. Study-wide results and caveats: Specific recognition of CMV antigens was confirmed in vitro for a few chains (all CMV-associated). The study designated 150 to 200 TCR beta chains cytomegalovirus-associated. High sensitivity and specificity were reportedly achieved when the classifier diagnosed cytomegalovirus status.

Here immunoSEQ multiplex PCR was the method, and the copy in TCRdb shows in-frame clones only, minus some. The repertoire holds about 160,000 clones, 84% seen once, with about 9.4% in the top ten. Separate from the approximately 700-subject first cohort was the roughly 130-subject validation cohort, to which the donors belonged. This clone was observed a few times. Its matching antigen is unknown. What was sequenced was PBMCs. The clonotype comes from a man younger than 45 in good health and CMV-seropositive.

The CDR3, as DNA: TGTGCCAGCAGCGGGACAGATCCCGCACAGCCCCAGCATTTT. Translated: CASSGTDPAQPQHF. The chain is built from TRBV2 and TRBJ1-5; TRBD1 aligns across 7 bases. The CDR3 spans 14 residues. Germline values: CDR1 SNHLY, CDR2 FYNNEI. With V trimmed by 6 bases and J by 7 bases, 9 bases remained unmatched.